One sample yielded the 32 T cell receptor beta chains listed below, sequenced in a study of OX40 agonist ivuxolimab in advanced cancers. Some clones are missing from TCRdb's copy, which holds only in-frame ones; the method was immunoSEQ multiplex PCR. The table includes approximately 7,000 clones, over 60% detected once. The source was CD4+ or CD8+ T cells sorted from blood, collected in a trial of the OX40 agonist ivuxolimab. These receptors were taken from an adult with an advanced solid tumor such as melanoma, head and neck, liver or kidney cancer.

This chain connects TRBV7-8 to TRBJ2-7; TRBD2 might be the D (5 bases). Germline V lookup: CDR1 SGHVS, CDR2 FQNEAQ. The V end was cut by 5 bases, the J end by 3 bases, with 14 bases between. The CDR3 totals 14 residues. The CDR3 spells CASSHGRGSYEQYF. The DNA for the CDR3 is TGTGCCAGCAGCCACGGACGGGGTAGCTACGAGCAGTACTTC. Filled out from reference TRBV7-8 and TRBJ2-7, the complete variable domain reads GAGVSQSPRYKVAKRGQDVALRCDPISGHVSLFWYQQALGQGPEFLTYFQNEAQLDKSGLPSDRFFAERPEGSVSTLKIQRTQQEDSAVYLCASSHGRGSYEQYFGPGTRLTVT.

This clone turned up a few times. The chain couples TRBV4-2 to TRBJ2-7, with TRBD1 as a possible D gene (5 bases). The CDR3 is 15 amino acids. Germline CDR1 reads LGHNA; CDR2 reads YNFKEQ. Trimming cost V 0 bases and J 3 bases, with 12 bases left between them. Written as DNA, the CDR3 is TGTGCCAGCAGCCAAGAAAGCCCAGGGTACTACGAGCAGTACTTC. Translated: CASSQESPGYYEQYF.

V and J are TRBV6-5 and TRBJ2-7; maybe TRBD2 (6 bases). The CDR3 totals 13 residues. CDR1 and CDR2 (germline): MNHEY, SVGAGI. V lost 6 bases, J lost 2 bases, and 11 bases lay in between. CDR3 amino acids: CASRTWGAYEQYF. In DNA form, the CDR3 reads TGTGCCAGCAGGACGTGGGGGGCCTACGAGCAGTACTTC.

The rearrangement links TRBV9 to TRBJ2-1; possible D gene TRBD2, 7 bases. Deletions cut 3 bases from V and 7 bases from J, with 17 bases between. The CDR3 runs to 15 residues. CDR1 is SGDLS and CDR2 is YYNGEE in the germline V gene. CDR3 loop: CASSEGPGGGNEQFF. The CDR3 DNA sequence: TGTGCCAGCAGCGAGGGACCGGGGGGCGGGAATGAGCAGTTCTTC.

CDR3 protein: CATSRHRVRETQYF. CDR3 DNA: TGTGCCACCAGCAGACACAGGGTCCGGGAGACCCAGTACTTC. V and J are TRBV15 and TRBJ2-5; tentative D call: TRBD1 (6 bases). The germline V gene has CDR1 LNHNV and CDR2 YYDKDF (reference sequence). The CDR3 has 14 amino acids. V was clipped by 2 bases and J by 5 bases, with 12 bases between them. Full variable domain (remainder filled in from reference TRBV15 and TRBJ2-5): DAMVIQNPRYQVTQFGKPVTLSCSQTLNHNVMYWYQQKSSQAPKLLFHYYDKDFNNEADTPDNFQSRRPNTSFCFLDIRSPGLGDTAMYLCATSRHRVRETQYFGPGTRLLVL.

The chain is built from TRBV10-1 and TRBJ1-1; TRBD1 agrees at 7 bases. CDR1 and CDR2 from the germline V gene are WNHNN and SYGVQD (reference sequence). CDR3 size: 13 residues. The J segment lost 0 bases and the V segment lost 11 bases, leaving 6 bases of the junction unmatched. Here the CDR3 DNA reads TGCGCCGGACTGGGACAGTTGAACACTGAAGCTTTCTTT. Its translation is CAGLGQLNTEAFF.

In its sample, this clone is medium-sized (0.01 to 0.1%). V usage is TRBV6-1 and J usage is TRBJ1-6, with 9 bases aligning to TRBD1. V was clipped by 4 bases and J by 7 bases; unmatched bases: 8. Germline assignment: CDR1 MNHNS and CDR2 SASEGT. This CDR3 is 16 amino acids long. DNA for the CDR3: TGTGCCAGCAGTGTCACCGGGACAGGGTGGAATTCACCCCTCCACTTT. Amino acid sequence: CASSVTGTGWNSPLHF.

In its sample, this clone was seen once. The CDR3 protein is CASSWGRLYGYTF. CDR3 DNA: TGTGCCAGCAGTTGGGGGCGGCTCTATGGCTACACCTTC. This chain links TRBV6-1 with TRBJ1-2; D possibly corresponds to TRBD1 (6 bases). Germline lookup yields CDR1 MNHNS and CDR2 SASEGT. The length of the CDR3 is 13 residues. V was cut by 5 bases and J by 4 bases, with 11 bases left in between.

CDR3 protein: CASSSGTGSTDTQYF. DNA for the CDR3: TGTGCCAGCAGCTCCGGGACAGGGTCCACAGATACGCAGTATTTT. The V gene is TRBV9, the J gene TRBJ2-3; TRBD1 agrees at 9 bases. The V gene's germline CDR1 is SGDLS and CDR2 YYNGEE. The CDR3 contains 15 residues. Trimming removed 4 bases from V and 2 bases from J; junction bases left unmatched: 5.

This chain uses TRBV7-6 with TRBJ1-1; the match to TRBD1 covers 7 bases. V was clipped by 5 bases and J by 4 bases; unmatched bases: 7. Per the germline V gene, CDR1 is SGHVS and CDR2 is FNYEAQ. This CDR3 comprises 14 residues. DNA of the CDR3: TGTGCCAGCAGCGGTACAGGGGAGGTCACTGAAGCTTTCTTT. Translated, it gives CASSGTGEVTEAFF.

The J gene is TRBJ1-5, the V gene TRBV19, with D maybe TRBD1 (6 bases). Per the germline V gene, CDR1 is LNHDA and CDR2 is SQIVND (reference sequence). This CDR3 is 15 amino acids long. Trimming took off 7 bases at V and 3 bases at J, with 16 bases between the two ends. The CDR3 here is CASTLTPGVNQPQHF. The CDR3 DNA reads as TGTGCCAGTACCCTTACACCAGGGGTCAATCAGCCCCAGCATTTT.

The CDR3: CASSQVLTSYEQYF. In DNA form, the CDR3 reads TGCGCCAGCAGCCAAGTCCTTACCAGCTACGAGCAGTACTTC. This sequence joins TRBV4-1 and TRBJ2-7; D not resolved. Trimming shortened V by 1 base and J by 3 bases, and 10 bases separated the two germline ends. The germline V gene encodes CDR1 MGHRA and CDR2 YSYEKL. The CDR3 runs 14 residues.

The chain joins TRBV7-9 to TRBJ2-5; perhaps TRBD2 as D (6 bases). CDR3 size: 11 residues. Germline CDR1 is SEHNR and CDR2 is FQNEAQ (reference sequence). The CDR3 sequence: CAGGAQETQYF. CDR3 sequence (DNA): TGTGCGGGCGGGGCCCAAGAGACCCAGTACTTC.

This chain links TRBV18 with TRBJ1-4; D ambiguous. Trimming removed 5 bases from V and 5 bases from J, with 9 bases in between. CDR3 length equals 13 residues. Germline-derived CDR1 and CDR2 are KGHSH and LQKENI. For the CDR3, the DNA is TGTGCCAGCTCAGCCCTTGGAAATGAAAAACTGTTTTTT. It yields the protein CASSALGNEKLFF.

The chain links TRBV7-9 to TRBJ2-1; 8 bases fit TRBD2. With V trimmed by 3 bases and J by 9 bases, 13 bases remained unmatched. Germline V gene lookup returns CDR1 SEHNR and CDR2 FQNEAQ (reference sequence). The CDR3 runs to 16 residues. The CDR3 reads CASSLGGTSRNGEQFF. The DNA of the CDR3 is TGTGCCAGCAGCTTGGGAGGGACTAGTAGGAATGGTGAGCAGTTCTTC.

V usage is TRBV6-5 and J usage is TRBJ2-7; no firm D call. Germline values: CDR1 MNHEY, CDR2 SVGAGI. CDR3 length equals 13 residues. V lost 6 bases and J 3 bases, leaving 12 bases between the germline ends. Here the CDR3 DNA reads TGTGCCAGCAGCCTAAACAGAGACTACGAGCAGTACTTC. This sequence encodes CASSLNRDYEQYF.

The chain carries TRBV4-3 and TRBJ2-5; D remains unclear. The V gene lost 0 bases and the J gene lost 5 bases, with 19 bases spanning the gap. CDR1 and CDR2 (germline): LGHNA, YSLEER. The CDR3 sequence is 17 residues long. The chain's CDR3 is CASSQELWGRRIETQYF. The CDR3 region has the DNA TGCGCCAGCAGCCAAGAGTTATGGGGTAGAAGGATCGAGACCCAGTACTTC.

This clone was seen just once. This chain joins TRBV7-2 and TRBJ2-1; no clear D. V lost 4 bases to trimming and J lost 6 bases, with 19 bases between them. Germline values: CDR1 SGHTA, CDR2 FQGNSA. The CDR3 has 16 amino acids. CDR3 residues: CASSYTPDPIINEQFF. The CDR3 DNA follows: TGTGCCAGCAGCTATACCCCGGACCCCATAATCAATGAGCAGTTCTTC.

This chain connects TRBV11-3 to TRBJ1-2; D not certain. CDR1 and CDR2 (germline): SGHNT, YENEEA. This CDR3 is 14 amino acids long. Trimming took 4 bases from V and 4 from J, leaving 13 bases between them. CDR3 region: CASSSTSLVYGYTF. The CDR3 bases are TGTGCCAGCAGCTCGACAAGCTTGGTCTATGGCTACACCTTC.

Concerning this clone: Given the absence of the conserved phenylalanine or tryptophan at the CDR3 end, a read error is likely. Because the CDR3's place on the DNA is in doubt, the DNA is left out and the CDR3 is given as listed by TCRdb. The chain carries TRBV19 and TRBJ1-5; the listed D gene, TRBD1, was not tested against the DNA. Ends included, the CDR3 has 8 residues. CDR1 is LNHDA and CDR2 is SQIVND in the germline V gene (reference sequence). This chain's CDR3 is CANPSQGP.

The chain is built from TRBV11-2 and TRBJ1-5; TRBD1 might be the D (5 bases). V was trimmed by 6 bases and J by 2 bases, leaving 8 bases between them. This CDR3 is 13 amino acids long. Per the germline V gene, CDR1 is SGHAT and CDR2 is FQNNGV. The CDR3 spells CASSPGRNQPQHF. CDR3 bases: TGTGCCAGCAGTCCAGGGCGCAATCAGCCCCAGCATTTT.

The chain employs TRBV9 and TRBJ1-6; no reliable D call. The V gene's germline CDR1 is SGDLS and CDR2 YYNGEE. Trimming stripped 4 bases from V and 8 bases from J, with 16 bases between. The CDR3 length is 15 residues. CDR3 bases: TGTGCCAGCAGCCCGTGGGGAGGAGCGCATTCACCCCTCCACTTT. This sequence encodes CASSPWGGAHSPLHF.

The rearrangement links TRBV27 to TRBJ1-1; D uncertain. Germline V gene sequence: CDR1 MNHEY, CDR2 SMNVEV (reference sequence). The CDR3 sequence is 13 residues long. V was shortened by 3 bases and J by 2 bases, with 7 bases between the two germline ends. The CDR3 DNA follows: TGTGCCAGCAGTTTTACAGCAAACACTGAAGCTTTCTTT. Its translation is CASSFTANTEAFF.

This chain uses TRBV4-2 with TRBJ1-3; D unclear. Trimming removed 5 bases at V and 1 base at J, with 9 bases between. Germline V lookup: CDR1 LGHNA, CDR2 YNFKEQ. This CDR3 spans 14 amino acids. CDR3 DNA sequence: TGTGCCAGCAGCTTTAACCCTTCTGGAAACACCATATATTTT. Residues: CASSFNPSGNTIYF.

The rearrangement joins TRBV4-3 to TRBJ2-4, with D perhaps given as TRBD1 or TRBD2 (5 bases each). Deletions cut 4 bases from V and 1 base from J, with 11 bases between. This CDR3 has 15 amino acids. The germline V gene encodes CDR1 LGHNA and CDR2 YSLEER. CDR3 protein: CASSLTGDAKNIQYF. The CDR3, as DNA: TGCGCCAGCAGCCTTACCGGGGACGCCAAAAACATTCAGTACTTC.

The chain recombines TRBV11-3 with TRBJ1-1, with D unclear. The CDR3 spans 12 residues. From germline, CDR1 is SGHNT and CDR2 YENEEA. V was shortened by 5 bases and J by 0 bases, with 4 bases between the two germline ends. This CDR3 reads CASSILNTEAFF. The CDR3 DNA sequence: TGTGCCAGCAGCATATTGAACACTGAAGCTTTCTTT.

This clone was recorded once. The genes are TRBV2 and TRBJ2-1, with 7 bases fitting TRBD2. This CDR3 is built from 17 residues. The V gene end was trimmed by 3 bases and the J gene end by 7 bases; junction bases not matched to a gene: 15. The germline gives CDR1 SNHLY, CDR2 FYNNEI. This CDR3 reads CASSERRPGLGGNEQFF. CDR3 sequence (DNA): TGTGCCAGCAGTGAGCGGAGGCCGGGACTGGGGGGGAATGAGCAGTTCTTC.

In this sample, this clone is large (0.1 to 1%). The chain couples TRBV14 to TRBJ2-7; 7 nucleotides agree with TRBD1. The J segment lost 2 bases and the V segment lost 8 bases, leaving 9 bases of the junction unmatched. Looked up from germline, CDR1 is SGHDN and CDR2 is FVKESK. The CDR3 has 14 amino acids. The DNA of the CDR3 is TGTGCCAGCGCACAAACCGGACAGGCCTACGAGCAGTACTTC. Translating it yields CASAQTGQAYEQYF.

The chain joins TRBV4-3 to TRBJ1-2; D gene ambiguous. Germline CDR1 reads LGHNA; CDR2 reads YSLEER. This CDR3 is 17 amino acids long. Trimming took 0 bases from V and 8 from J, leaving 22 bases between them. The CDR3 DNA reads TGCGCCAGCAGCCAAGATCTTCGGGAACGGGGTTATCTCGGCTACACCTTC. Its protein is CASSQDLRERGYLGYTF.

In its sample, this clone was seen once. The chain carries TRBV6-1 and TRBJ1-3; TRBD1 is a possible D gene (5 bases). V was clipped by 11 bases and J by 1 base, with 12 bases between them. The germline V gene encodes CDR1 MNHNS and CDR2 SASEGT. The CDR3 is made up of 13 amino acids. The DNA for the CDR3 is TGTGCCTCGGGGCCAACTTCTGGAAACACCATATATTTT. Translation gives CASGPTSGNTIYF.

The gene calls are TRBV15 and TRBJ2-1; no definite D call. V was clipped by 1 base and J by 4 bases, with 14 bases between them. CDR1 is LNHNV and CDR2 is YYDKDF in the germline V gene (reference sequence). The CDR3 extends over 16 amino acids. The CDR3 DNA reads TGTGCCACCAGCAGAGTTAGAGGCGAGCGTTACAATGAGCAGTTCTTC. Translated, it gives CATSRVRGERYNEQFF. Using reference TRBV15 and TRBJ2-1 for the parts outside the CDR3, the full variable domain is DAMVIQNPRYQVTQFGKPVTLSCSQTLNHNVMYWYQQKSSQAPKLLFHYYDKDFNNEADTPDNFQSRRPNTSFCFLDIRSPGLGDTAMYLCATSRVRGERYNEQFFGPGTRLTVL.

The J gene is TRBJ1-2, the V gene TRBV7-8; 7 bases match TRBD1. Germline V gene lookup returns CDR1 SGHVS and CDR2 FQNEAQ. V trimming: 5 bases; J trimming: 4 bases; junction bases outside the gene matches: 10. The length of the CDR3 is 15 residues. CDR3 protein: CASSQSWDSVYGYTF. The CDR3 DNA reads as TGTGCCAGCAGCCAGTCTTGGGACAGCGTCTATGGCTACACCTTC. Combining the CDR3 with reference TRBV7-8 and TRBJ1-2 gives the whole variable domain GAGVSQSPRYKVAKRGQDVALRCDPISGHVSLFWYQQALGQGPEFLTYFQNEAQLDKSGLPSDRFFAERPEGSVSTLKIQRTQQEDSAVYLCASSQSWDSVYGYTFGSGTRLTVV.